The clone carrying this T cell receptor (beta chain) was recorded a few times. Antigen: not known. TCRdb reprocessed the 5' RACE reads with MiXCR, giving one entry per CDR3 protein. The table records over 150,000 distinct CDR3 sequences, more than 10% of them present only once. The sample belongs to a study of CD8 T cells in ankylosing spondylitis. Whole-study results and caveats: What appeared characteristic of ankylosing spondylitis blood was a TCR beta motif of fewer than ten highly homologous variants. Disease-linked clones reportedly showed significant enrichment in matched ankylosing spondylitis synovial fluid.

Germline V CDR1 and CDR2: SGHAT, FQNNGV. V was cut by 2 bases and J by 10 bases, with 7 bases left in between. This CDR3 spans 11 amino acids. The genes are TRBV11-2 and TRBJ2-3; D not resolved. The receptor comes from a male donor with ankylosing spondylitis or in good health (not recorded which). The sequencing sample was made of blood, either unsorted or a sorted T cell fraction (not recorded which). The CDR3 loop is CASSLRLAQYF. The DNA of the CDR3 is TGTGCCAGCAGCTTACGTCTGGCGCAGTATTTT.